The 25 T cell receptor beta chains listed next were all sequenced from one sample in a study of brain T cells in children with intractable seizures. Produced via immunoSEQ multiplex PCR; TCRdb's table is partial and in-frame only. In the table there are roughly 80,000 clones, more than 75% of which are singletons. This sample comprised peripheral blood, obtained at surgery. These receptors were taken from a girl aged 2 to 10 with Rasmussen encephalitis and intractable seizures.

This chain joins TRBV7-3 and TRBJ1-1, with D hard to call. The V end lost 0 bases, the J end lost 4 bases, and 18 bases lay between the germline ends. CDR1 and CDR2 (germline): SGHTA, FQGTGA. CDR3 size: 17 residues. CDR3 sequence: CASSLTGSPTRSTEAFF. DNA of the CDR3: TGTGCCAGCAGCTTAACAGGCTCCCCCACCCGGAGCACTGAAGCTTTCTTT.

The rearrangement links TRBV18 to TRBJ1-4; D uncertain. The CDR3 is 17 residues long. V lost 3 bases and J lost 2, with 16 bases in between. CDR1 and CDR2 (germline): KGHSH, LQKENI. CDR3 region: CASSPSPKTDTNEKLFF. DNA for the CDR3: TGTGCCAGCTCACCCAGCCCAAAGACCGACACTAATGAAAAACTGTTTTTT.

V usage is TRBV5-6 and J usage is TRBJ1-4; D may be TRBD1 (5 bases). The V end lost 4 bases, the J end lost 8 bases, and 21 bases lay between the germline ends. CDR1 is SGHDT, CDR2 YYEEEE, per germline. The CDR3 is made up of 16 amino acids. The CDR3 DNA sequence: TGTGCCAGCAGCCGGGCGGGGCGGACCCTTGGGGAAAAACTGTTTTTT. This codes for CASSRAGRTLGEKLFF.

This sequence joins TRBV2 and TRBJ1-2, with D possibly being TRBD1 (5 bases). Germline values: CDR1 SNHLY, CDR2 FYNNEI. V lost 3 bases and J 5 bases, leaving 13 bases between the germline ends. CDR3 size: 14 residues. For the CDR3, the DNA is TGTGCCAGCAGTGATAACGGGGGGAGGTATGGCTACACCTTC. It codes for CASSDNGGRYGYTF. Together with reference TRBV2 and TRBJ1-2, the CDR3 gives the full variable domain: EPEVTQTPSHQVTQMGQEVILRCVPISNHLYFYWYRQILGQKVEFLVSFYNNEISEKSEIFDDQFSVERPDGSNFTLKIRSTKLEDSAMYFCASSDNGGRYGYTFGSGTRLTVV.

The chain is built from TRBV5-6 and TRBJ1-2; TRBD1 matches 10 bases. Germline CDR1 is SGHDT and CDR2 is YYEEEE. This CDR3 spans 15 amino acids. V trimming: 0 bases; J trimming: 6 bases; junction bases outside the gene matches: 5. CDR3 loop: CASSLVDRGWNGYTF. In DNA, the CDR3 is TGTGCCAGCAGCTTGGTGGACAGGGGGTGGAATGGCTACACCTTC.

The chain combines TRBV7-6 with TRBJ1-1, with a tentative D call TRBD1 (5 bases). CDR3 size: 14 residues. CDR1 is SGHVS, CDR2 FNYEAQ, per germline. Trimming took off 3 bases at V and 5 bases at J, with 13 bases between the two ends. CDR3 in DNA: TGTGCCAGCAGCTTGGTCGGGGGAGAGACTGAAGCTTTCTTT. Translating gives CASSLVGGETEAFF.

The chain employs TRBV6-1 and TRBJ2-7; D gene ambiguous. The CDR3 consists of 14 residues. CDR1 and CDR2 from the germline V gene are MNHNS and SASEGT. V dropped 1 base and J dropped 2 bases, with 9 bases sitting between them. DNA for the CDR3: TGTGCCAGCAGTGAAGAGCGTACAGCCTACGAGCAGTACTTC. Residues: CASSEERTAYEQYF.

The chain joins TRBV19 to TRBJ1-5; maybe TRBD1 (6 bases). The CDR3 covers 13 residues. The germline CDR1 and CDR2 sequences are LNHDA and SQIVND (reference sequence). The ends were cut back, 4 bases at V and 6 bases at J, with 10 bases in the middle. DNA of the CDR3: TGTGCCAGTAGTAAACAGGGAGGTCAGCCCCAGCATTTT. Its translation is CASSKQGGQPQHF. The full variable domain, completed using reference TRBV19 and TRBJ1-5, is DGGITQSPKYLFRKEGQNVTLSCEQNLNHDAMYWYRQDPGQGLRLIYYSQIVNDFQKGDIAEGYSVSREKKESFPLTVTSAQKNPTAFYLCASSKQGGQPQHFGDGTRLSIL.

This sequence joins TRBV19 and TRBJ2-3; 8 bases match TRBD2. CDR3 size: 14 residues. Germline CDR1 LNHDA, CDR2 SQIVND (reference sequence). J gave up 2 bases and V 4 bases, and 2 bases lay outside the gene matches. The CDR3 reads CASSSGGPTDTQYF. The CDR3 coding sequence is TGTGCCAGTAGTAGCGGGGGGCCCACAGATACGCAGTATTTT.

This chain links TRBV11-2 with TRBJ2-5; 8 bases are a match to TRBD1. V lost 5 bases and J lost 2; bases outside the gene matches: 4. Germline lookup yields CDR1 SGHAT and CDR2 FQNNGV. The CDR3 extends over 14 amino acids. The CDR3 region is CASSQRTGQETQYF. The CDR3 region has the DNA TGTGCCAGCAGCCAACGGACAGGGCAAGAGACCCAGTACTTC. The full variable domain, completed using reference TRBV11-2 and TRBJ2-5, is EAGVAQSPRYKIIEKRQSVAFWCNPISGHATLYWYQQILGQGPKLLIQFQNNGVVDDSQLPKDRFSAERLKGVDSTLKIQPAKLEDSAVYLCASSQRTGQETQYFGPGTRLLVL.

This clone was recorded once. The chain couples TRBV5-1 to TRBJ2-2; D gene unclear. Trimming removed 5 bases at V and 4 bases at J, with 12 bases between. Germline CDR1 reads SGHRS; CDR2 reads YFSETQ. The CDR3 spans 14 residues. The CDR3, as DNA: TGCGCCAGCAGGCCCGGGCCCAGCACCGGGGAGCTGTTTTTT. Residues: CASRPGPSTGELFF.

The CDR3 sequence: CASSGLEGSSYNSPLHF. CDR3 coding DNA: TGTGCCAGCAGCGGCCTCGAGGGGAGCTCCTATAATTCACCCCTCCACTTT. The chain joins TRBV2 to TRBJ1-6; a weak D match, TRBD1 (5 bases). Germline V gives CDR1 SNHLY, CDR2 FYNNEI. CDR3 length equals 17 residues. V lost 6 bases and J 0 bases, leaving 15 bases between the germline ends.

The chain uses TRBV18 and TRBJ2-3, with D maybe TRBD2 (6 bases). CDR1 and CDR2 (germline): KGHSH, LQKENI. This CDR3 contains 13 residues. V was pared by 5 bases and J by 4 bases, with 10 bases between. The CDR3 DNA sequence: TGTGCCAGCTCAGCGGGACTTTCAGATACGCAGTATTTT. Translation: CASSAGLSDTQYF. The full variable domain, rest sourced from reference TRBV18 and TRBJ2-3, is NAGVMQNPRHLVRRRGQEARLRCSPMKGHSHVYWYRQLPEEGLKFMVYLQKENIIDESGMPKERFSAEFPKEGPSILRIQQVVRGDSAAYFCASSAGLSDTQYFGPGTRLTVL.

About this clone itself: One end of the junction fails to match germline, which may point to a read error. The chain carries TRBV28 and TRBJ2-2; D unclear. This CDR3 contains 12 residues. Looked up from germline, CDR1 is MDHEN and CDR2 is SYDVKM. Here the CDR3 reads CASSLYTGELFF. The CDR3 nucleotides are TGTGCCAGCAGCTTATACACCGGGGAGCTGTTTTTT.

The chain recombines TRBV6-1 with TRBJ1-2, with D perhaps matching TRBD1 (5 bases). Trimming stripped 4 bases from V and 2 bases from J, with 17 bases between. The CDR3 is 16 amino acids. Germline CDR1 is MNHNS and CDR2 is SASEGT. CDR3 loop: CASSVWWRGWNYGYTF. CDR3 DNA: TGTGCCAGCAGTGTTTGGTGGCGGGGGTGGAACTATGGCTACACCTTC.

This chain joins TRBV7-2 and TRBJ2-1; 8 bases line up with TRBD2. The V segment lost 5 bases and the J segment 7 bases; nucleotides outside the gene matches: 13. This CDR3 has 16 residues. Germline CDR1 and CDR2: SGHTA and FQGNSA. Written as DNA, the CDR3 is TGTGCCAGCAGCCGGAGGGCCGGACTAGCAGGGAATGAGCAGTTCTTC. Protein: CASSRRAGLAGNEQFF.

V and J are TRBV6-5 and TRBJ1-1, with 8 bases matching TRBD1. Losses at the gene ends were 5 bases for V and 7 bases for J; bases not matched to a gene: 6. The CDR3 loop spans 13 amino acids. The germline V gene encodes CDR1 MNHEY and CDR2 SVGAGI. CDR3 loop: CASSMDRADEAFF. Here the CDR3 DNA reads TGTGCCAGCAGTATGGACAGGGCTGATGAAGCTTTCTTT.

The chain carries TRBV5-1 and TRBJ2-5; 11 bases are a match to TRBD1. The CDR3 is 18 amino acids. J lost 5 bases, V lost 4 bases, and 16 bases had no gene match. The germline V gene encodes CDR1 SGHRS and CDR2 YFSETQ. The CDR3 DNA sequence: TGCGCCAGCAGCACCCGGACAGGGGGCTCGCCTTTCAAGGAGACCCAGTACTTC. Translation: CASSTRTGGSPFKETQYF.

CDR3 residues: CASRRDRVREKLFF. For the CDR3, the DNA is TGTGCCAGCAGGAGGGACAGGGTGCGGGAAAAACTGTTTTTT. This rearrangement joins TRBV6-5 to TRBJ1-4; 9 nucleotides align to TRBD1. The CDR3 extends over 14 amino acids. Germline loops: CDR1 MNHEY, CDR2 SVGAGI. The trim removed 6 bases at V and 8 bases at J, leaving 7 bases unmatched.

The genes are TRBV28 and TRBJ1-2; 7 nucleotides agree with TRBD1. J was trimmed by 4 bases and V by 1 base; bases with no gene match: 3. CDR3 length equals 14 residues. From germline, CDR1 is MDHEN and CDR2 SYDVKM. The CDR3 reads CASSLYRDSYGYTF. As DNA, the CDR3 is TGTGCCAGCAGTTTATACAGGGACAGCTATGGCTACACCTTC.

This CDR3 reads CASSDQGGYTEAFF. CDR3 coding DNA: TGTGCCAGCAGTGATCAGGGAGGGTACACTGAAGCTTTCTTT. The V and J genes are TRBV2 and TRBJ1-1; D may be TRBD1 (5 bases). From germline, CDR1 is SNHLY and CDR2 FYNNEI. The CDR3 totals 14 residues. V was trimmed by 3 bases and J by 3 bases, leaving 11 bases between them.

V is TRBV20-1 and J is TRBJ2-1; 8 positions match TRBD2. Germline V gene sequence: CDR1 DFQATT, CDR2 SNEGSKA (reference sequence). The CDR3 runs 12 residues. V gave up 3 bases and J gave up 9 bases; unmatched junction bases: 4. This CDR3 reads CSASSGNTEQFF. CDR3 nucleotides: TGCAGTGCTAGTAGCGGGAACACTGAGCAGTTCTTC.

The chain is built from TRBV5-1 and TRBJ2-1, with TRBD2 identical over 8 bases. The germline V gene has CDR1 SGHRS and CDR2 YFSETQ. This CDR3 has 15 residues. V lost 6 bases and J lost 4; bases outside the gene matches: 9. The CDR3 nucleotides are TGCGCCAGCACTAAAACAGCGGGAGCTTACAATGAGCAGTTCTTC. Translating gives CASTKTAGAYNEQFF.

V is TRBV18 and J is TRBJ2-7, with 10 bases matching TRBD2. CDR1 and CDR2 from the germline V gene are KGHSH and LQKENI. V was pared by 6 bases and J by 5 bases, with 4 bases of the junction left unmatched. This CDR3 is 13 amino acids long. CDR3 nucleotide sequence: TGTGCCAGCTCGTCCGGGACTAGCGACGAGCAGTACTTC. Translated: CASSSGTSDEQYF.

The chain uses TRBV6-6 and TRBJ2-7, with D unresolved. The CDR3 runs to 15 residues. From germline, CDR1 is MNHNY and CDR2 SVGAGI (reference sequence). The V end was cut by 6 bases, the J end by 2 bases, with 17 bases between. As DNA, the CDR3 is TGTGCCAGCAGCAACCCGGCCGTGCGACCCTACGAGCAGTACTTC. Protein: CASSNPAVRPYEQYF.